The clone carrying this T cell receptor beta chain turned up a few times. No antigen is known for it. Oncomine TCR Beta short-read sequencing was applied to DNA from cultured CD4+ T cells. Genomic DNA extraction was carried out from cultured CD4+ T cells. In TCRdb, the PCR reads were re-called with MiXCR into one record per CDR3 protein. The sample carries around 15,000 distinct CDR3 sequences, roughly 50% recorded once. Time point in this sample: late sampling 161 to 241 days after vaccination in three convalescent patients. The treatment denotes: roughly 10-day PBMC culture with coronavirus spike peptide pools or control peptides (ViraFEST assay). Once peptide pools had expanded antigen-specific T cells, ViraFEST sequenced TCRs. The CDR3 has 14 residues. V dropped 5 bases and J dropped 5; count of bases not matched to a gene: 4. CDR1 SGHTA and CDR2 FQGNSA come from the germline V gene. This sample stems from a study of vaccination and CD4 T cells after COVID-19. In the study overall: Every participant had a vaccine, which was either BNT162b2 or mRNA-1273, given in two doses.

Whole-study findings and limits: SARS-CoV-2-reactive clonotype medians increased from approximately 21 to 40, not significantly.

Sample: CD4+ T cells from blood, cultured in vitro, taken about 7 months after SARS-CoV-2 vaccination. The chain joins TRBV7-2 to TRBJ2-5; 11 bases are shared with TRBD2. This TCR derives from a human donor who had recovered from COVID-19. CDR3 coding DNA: TGTGCCAGCAGCCCTAGCGGGGGGCCTGAGACCCAGTACTTC. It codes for CASSPSGGPETQYF.